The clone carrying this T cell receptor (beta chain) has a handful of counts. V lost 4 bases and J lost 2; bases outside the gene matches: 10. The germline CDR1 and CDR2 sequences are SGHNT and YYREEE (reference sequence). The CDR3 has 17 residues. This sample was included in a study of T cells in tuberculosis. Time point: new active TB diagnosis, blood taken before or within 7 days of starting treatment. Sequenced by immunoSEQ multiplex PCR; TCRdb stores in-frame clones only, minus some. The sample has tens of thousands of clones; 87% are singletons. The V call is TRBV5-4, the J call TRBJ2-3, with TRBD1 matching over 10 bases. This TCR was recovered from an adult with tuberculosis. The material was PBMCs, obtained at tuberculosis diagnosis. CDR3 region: CASSGGPGTGVTDTQYF. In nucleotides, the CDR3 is TGTGCCAGCAGCGGGGGCCCCGGGACAGGGGTCACAGATACGCAGTATTTT.